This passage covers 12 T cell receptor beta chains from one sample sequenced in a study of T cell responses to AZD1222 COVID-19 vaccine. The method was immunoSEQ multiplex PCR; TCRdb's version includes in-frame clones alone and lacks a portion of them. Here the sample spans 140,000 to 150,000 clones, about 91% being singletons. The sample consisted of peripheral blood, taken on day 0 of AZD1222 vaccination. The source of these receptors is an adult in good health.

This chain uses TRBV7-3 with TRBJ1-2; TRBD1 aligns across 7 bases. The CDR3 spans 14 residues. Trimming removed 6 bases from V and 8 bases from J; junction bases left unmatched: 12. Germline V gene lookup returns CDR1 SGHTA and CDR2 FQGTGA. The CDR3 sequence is CASSSTGNIGGYTF. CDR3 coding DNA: TGTGCCAGCAGTTCGACAGGGAACATTGGGGGCTACACCTTC.

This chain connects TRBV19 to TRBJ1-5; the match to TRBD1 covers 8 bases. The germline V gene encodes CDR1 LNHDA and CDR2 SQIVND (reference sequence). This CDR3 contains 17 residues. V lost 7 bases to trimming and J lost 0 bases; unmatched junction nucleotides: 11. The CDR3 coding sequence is TGTGCCAGTACCCGTGACAGGGGTTCCTATAGCAATCAGCCCCAGCATTTT. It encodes CASTRDRGSYSNQPQHF. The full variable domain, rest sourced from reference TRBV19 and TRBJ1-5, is DGGITQSPKYLFRKEGQNVTLSCEQNLNHDAMYWYRQDPGQGLRLIYYSQIVNDFQKGDIAEGYSVSREKKESFPLTVTSAQKNPTAFYLCASTRDRGSYSNQPQHFGDGTRLSIL.

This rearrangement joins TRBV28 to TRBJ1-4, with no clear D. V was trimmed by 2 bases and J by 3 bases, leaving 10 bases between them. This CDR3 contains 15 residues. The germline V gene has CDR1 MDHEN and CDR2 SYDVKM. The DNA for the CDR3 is TGTGCCAGCAGTTTAACGGGAAACGCTAATGAAAAACTGTTTTTT. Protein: CASSLTGNANEKLFF.

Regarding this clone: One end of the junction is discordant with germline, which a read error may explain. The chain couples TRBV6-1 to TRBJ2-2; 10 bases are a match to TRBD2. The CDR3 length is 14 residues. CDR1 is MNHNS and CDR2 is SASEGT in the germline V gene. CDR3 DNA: TGTGCCTGCAGGGAAGCGGGGGGGCCCGGGGAGCTGTTTTTT. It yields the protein CACREAGGPGELFF.

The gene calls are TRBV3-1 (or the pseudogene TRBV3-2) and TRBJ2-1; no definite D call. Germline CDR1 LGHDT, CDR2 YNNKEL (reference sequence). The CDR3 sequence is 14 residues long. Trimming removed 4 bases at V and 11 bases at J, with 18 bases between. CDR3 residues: CASSPPASGPKQFF. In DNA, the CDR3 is TGTGCCAGCAGCCCTCCCGCCTCAGGCCCTAAGCAGTTCTTC.

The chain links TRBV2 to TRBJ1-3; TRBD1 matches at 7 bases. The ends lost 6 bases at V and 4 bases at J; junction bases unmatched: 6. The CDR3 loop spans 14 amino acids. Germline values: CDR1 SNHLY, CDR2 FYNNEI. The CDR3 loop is CASRYRGNGNTIYF. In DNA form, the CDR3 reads TGTGCCAGCAGATACAGGGGAAACGGAAACACCATATATTTT.

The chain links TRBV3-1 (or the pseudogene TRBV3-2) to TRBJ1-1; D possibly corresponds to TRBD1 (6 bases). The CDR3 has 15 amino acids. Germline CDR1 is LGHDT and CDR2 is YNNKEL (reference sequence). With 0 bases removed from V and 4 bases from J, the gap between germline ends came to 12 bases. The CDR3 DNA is TGTGCCAGCAGCCAAGATCTGCCAGGGGTCACTGAAGCTTTCTTT. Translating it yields CASSQDLPGVTEAFF.

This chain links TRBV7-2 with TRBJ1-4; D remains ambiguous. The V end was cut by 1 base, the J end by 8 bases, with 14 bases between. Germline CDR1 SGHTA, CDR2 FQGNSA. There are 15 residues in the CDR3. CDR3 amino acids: CASSLDIGYEEKLFF. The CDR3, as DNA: TGTGCCAGCAGCTTAGATATTGGATACGAAGAAAAACTGTTTTTT. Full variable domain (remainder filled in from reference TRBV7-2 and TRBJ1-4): GAGVSQSPSNKVTEKGKDVELRCDPISGHTALYWYRQSLGQGLEFLIYFQGNSAPDKSGLPSDRFSAERTGGSVSTLTIQRTQQEDSAVYLCASSLDIGYEEKLFFGSGTQLSVL.

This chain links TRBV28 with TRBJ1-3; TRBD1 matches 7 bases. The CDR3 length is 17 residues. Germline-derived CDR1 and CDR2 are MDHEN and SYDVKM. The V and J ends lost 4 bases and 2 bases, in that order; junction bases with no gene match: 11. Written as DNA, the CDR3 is TGTGCCAGCAGTTACGGGGGGACAGAATCGACTGGAAACACCATATATTTT. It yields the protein CASSYGGTESTGNTIYF.

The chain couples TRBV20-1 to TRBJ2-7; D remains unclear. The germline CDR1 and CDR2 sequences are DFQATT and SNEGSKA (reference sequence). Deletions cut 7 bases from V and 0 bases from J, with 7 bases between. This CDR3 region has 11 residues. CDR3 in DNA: TGCAGTGTTTCAGTCTCCTACGAGCAGTACTTC. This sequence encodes CSVSVSYEQYF.

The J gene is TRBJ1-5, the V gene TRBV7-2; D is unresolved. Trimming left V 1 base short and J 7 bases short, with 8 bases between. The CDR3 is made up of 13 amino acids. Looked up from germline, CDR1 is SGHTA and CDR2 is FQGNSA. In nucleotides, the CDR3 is TGTGCCAGCAGCTTAGACGAGTGGCAGCCCCAGCATTTT. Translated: CASSLDEWQPQHF.

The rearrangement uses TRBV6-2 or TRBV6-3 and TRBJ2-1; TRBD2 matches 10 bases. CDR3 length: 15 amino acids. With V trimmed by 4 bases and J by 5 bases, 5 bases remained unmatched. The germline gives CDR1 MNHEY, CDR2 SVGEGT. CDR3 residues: CASSSLGLADNEQFF. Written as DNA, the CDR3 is TGTGCCAGCAGTTCACTCGGACTAGCGGACAATGAGCAGTTCTTC.